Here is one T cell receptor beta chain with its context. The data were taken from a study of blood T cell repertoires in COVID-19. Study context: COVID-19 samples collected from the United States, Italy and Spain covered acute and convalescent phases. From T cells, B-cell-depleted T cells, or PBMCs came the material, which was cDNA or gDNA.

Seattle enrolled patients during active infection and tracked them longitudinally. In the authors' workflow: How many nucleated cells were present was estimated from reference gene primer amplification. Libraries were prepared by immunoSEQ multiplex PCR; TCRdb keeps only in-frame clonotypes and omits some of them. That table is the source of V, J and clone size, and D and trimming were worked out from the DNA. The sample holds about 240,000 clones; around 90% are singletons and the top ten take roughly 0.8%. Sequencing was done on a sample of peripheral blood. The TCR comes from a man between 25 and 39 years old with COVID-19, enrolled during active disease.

The CDR3 coding sequence is TGCGCCAGCAGCTCCGGGACAGAGAGATCCTACAATGAGCAGTTCTTC. Protein: CASSSGTERSYNEQFF. The V and J genes are TRBV5-1 and TRBJ2-1; 7 nucleotides match TRBD1. CDR1 SGHRS and CDR2 YFSETQ come from the germline V gene. V dropped 3 bases and J dropped 1; count of bases not matched to a gene: 7. CDR3 length equals 16 residues.